This T cell receptor (beta chain) was obtained from a study of T cell responses to AZD1222 COVID-19 vaccine. Study-wide findings and caveats: Spike-specific TCR breadth and depth went up after people got two AZD1222 doses.

Points on this clone: The antigen is unknown.

The method was immunoSEQ multiplex PCR; TCRdb's version includes in-frame clones alone and lacks a portion of them. The data contain around 120,000 clones, 70% to 90% of them singletons. Sequencing was performed on peripheral blood, taken on day 0 of AZD1222 vaccination. This receptor was obtained from an adult in good health.

CDR3 sequence (DNA): TGTGCCAGCAGCTTGGGGGGACAGGTAAACGAGCAGTACTTC. Amino acids: CASSLGGQVNEQYF. This chain links TRBV5-5 with TRBJ2-7; TRBD1 agrees at 8 bases. Germline assignment: CDR1 SGHKS and CDR2 YYEKEE (reference sequence). V trimming: 0 bases; J trimming: 5 bases; junction bases outside the gene matches: 4. This CDR3 has 14 amino acids.